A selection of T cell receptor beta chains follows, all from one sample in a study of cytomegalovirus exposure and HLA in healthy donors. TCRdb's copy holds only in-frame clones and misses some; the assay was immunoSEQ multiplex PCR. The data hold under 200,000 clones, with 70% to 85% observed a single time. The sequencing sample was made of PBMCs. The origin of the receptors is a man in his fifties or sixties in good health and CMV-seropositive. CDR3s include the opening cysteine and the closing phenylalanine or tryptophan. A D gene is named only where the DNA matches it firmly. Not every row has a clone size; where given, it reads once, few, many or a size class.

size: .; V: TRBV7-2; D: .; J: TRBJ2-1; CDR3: CASSEPTGLEQFF; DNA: TGTGCCAGCAGCGAACCGACAGGTCTTGAGCAGTTCTTC
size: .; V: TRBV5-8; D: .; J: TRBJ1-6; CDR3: CASSLALSQLASPLHF; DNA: TGTGCCAGCAGCTTGGCCTTGTCCCAACTTGCCTCACCCCTCCACTTT
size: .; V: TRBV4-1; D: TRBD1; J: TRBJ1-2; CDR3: CASSLGQGYYGYTF; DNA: TGCGCCAGCAGTTTAGGACAGGGCTACTATGGCTACACCTTC
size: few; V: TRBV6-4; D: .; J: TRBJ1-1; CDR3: CASRPAENTEAFF; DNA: TGTGCCAGCCGCCCCGCGGAGAACACTGAAGCTTTCTTT
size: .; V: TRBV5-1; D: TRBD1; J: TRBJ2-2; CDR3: CASSGGQGATGELFF; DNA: TGCGCCAGCAGCGGGGGACAGGGGGCCACCGGGGAGCTGTTTTTT
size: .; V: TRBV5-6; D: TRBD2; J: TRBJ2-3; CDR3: CASSDIEVAGNTDTQYF; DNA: TGTGCCAGCAGCGATATCGAGGTAGCGGGGAACACAGATACGCAGTATTTT
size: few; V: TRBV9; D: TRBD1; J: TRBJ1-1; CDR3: CASSGDRVGNTEAFF; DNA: TGTGCCAGCAGCGGGGACAGGGTTGGTAACACTGAAGCTTTCTTT
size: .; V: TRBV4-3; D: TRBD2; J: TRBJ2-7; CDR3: CASSPSTLRGGDYEQYF; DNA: TGCGCCAGCAGCCCCTCGACTTTGCGGGGGGGGGACTACGAGCAGTACTTC
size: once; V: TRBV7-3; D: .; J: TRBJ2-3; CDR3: CASSRTSHLGLPTDTQYF; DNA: TGTGCCAGCAGCCGTACTAGCCACTTAGGCCTACCCACAGATACGCAGTATTTT
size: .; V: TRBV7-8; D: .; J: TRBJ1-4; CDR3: CASSARANRGTNEKLFF; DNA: TGTGCCAGCAGCGCTAGGGCTAACCGGGGAACTAATGAAAAACTGTTTTTT
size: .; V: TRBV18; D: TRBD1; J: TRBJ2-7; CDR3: CASSPTGGGEQYF; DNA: TGTGCCAGCTCCCCGACAGGGGGTGGTGAGCAGTACTTC
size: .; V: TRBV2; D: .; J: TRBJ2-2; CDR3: CATTMYGELFF; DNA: TGTGCCACCACTATGTACGGGGAGCTGTTTTTT
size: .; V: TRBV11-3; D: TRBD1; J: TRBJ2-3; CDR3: CASSSGQGSTDTQYF; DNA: TGTGCCAGCAGCTCGGGACAGGGAAGTACAGATACGCAGTATTTT
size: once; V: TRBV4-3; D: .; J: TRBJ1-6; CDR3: CASSQDISSPYNSPLHF; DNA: TGCGCCAGCAGCCAAGATATCTCTAGTCCCTATAATTCACCCCTCCACTTT
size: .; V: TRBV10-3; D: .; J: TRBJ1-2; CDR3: CAISENRGYTF; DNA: TGTGCCATCAGTGAGAATCGTGGCTACACCTTC
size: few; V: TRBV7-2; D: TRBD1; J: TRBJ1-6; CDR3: CASSPTGGASPLHF; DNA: TGTGCCAGCAGTCCGACAGGGGGCGCTTCACCCCTCCACTTT
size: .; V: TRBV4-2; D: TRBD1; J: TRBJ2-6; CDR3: CASSQEPPGGLRANVLTF; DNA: TGTGCCAGCAGCCAAGAACCCCCAGGGGGCCTCCGGGCCAACGTCCTGACTTTC
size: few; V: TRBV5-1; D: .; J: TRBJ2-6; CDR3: CASSFGQKSSGANVLTF; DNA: TGCGCCAGCAGCTTCGGACAGAAAAGCTCTGGGGCCAACGTCCTGACTTTC
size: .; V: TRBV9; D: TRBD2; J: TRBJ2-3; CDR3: CASSGRGLAGGIDTQYF; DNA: TGTGCCAGCAGCGGCAGGGGGCTAGCGGGGGGGATAGATACGCAGTATTTT
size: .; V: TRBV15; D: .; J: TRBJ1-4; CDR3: CAVSSSTNEKLFF; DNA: TGTGCCGTGTCCTCGTCAACTAATGAAAAACTGTTTTTT
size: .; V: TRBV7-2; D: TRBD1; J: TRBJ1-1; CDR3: CASSLESGGFTEAFF; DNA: TGTGCCAGCAGCTTAGAATCAGGGGGCTTTACTGAAGCTTTCTTT
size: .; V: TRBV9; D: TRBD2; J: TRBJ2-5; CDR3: CASSVNGGASETQYF; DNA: TGTGCCAGCAGCGTAAACGGGGGGGCTTCGGAGACCCAGTACTTC
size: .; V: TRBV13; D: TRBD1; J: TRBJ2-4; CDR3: CASSVRDRGGILAKNIQYF; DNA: TGTGCCAGCAGTGTCCGGGACAGGGGAGGGATTTTAGCCAAAAACATTCAGTACTTC
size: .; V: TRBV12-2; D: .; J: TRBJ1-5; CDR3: CASRFKGGKVNQPQHF; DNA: TGTGCAAGTCGCTTCAAGGGAGGCAAAGTCAATCAGCCCCAGCATTTT
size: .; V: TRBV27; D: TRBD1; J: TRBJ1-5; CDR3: CASRLGQAYQPQHF; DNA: TGTGCCAGCAGACTCGGACAGGCCTATCAGCCCCAGCATTTT
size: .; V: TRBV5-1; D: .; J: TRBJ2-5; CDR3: CASSLDGLQETQYF; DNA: TGCGCCAGCAGCTTGGATGGCTTACAAGAGACCCAGTACTTC
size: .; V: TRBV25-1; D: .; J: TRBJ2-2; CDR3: CASSPPDTGELFF; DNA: TGTGCCAGCAGTCCCCCCGACACCGGGGAGCTGTTTTTT
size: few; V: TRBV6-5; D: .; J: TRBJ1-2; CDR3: CASSPREDYGYTF; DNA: TGTGCCAGCAGTCCCCGGGAAGACTATGGCTACACCTTC
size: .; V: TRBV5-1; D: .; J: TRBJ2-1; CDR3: CASNPFRGSYNEQFF; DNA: TGCGCCAGCAATCCTTTCCGGGGCTCCTACAATGAGCAGTTCTTC
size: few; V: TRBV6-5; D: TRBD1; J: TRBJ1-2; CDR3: CASSLGTGDYGYTF; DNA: TGTGCCAGCAGCCTCGGGACAGGCGACTATGGCTACACCTTC
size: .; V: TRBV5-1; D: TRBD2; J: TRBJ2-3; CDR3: CASSLIAGGPRSADTQYF; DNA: TGCGCCAGCAGCTTGATTGCGGGGGGGCCGCGGTCGGCAGATACGCAGTATTTT
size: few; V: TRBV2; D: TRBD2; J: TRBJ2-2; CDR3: CASNSGGLNTGELFF; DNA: TGTGCCAGCAACAGCGGGGGCCTAAACACCGGGGAGCTGTTTTTT
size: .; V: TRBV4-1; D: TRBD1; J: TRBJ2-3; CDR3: CASSLSGTGGSDTQYF; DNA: TGCGCCAGCAGCCTTTCAGGGACAGGGGGGTCAGATACGCAGTATTTT
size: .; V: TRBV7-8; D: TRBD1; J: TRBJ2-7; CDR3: CASSPYRGPPYEQYF; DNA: TGTGCCAGCAGCCCCTACAGGGGTCCTCCCTACGAGCAGTACTTC
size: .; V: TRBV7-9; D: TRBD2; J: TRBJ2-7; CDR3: CASSPTSSGGAYEQYF; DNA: TGTGCCAGCAGCCCGACCTCGAGCGGGGGGGCTTACGAGCAGTACTTC
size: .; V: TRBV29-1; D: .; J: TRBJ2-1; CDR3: CSVESWSSYNEQFF; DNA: TGCAGCGTTGAAAGTTGGAGCTCCTACAATGAGCAGTTCTTC
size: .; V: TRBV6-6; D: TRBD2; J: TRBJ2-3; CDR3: CASERGSTDTQYF; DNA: TGTGCCAGTGAGCGGGGGAGCACAGATACGCAGTATTTT
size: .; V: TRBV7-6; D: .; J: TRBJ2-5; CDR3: CASSFSTGQETQYF; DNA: TGTGCCAGCAGCTTTTCCACAGGTCAAGAGACCCAGTACTTC
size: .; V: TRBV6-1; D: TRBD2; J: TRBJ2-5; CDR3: CASSDTSGGETQYF; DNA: TGTGCCAGCAGTGATACTAGCGGGGGAGAGACCCAGTACTTC
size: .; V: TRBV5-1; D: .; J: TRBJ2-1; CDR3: CASSIMGLPNEQFF; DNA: TGCGCCAGCAGCATTATGGGCCTGCCAAATGAGCAGTTCTTC
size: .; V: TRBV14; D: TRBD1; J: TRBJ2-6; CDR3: CASSLRQGLGAGANVLTF; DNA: TGTGCCAGCAGCCTCAGACAGGGGCTTGGGGCTGGGGCCAACGTCCTGACTTTC
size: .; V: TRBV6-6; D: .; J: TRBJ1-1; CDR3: CASSILGNTEAFF; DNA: TGTGCCAGCAGTATCCTCGGGAACACTGAAGCTTTCTTT
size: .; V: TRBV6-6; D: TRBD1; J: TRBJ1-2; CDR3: CASSRDRGSGYTF; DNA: TGTGCCAGCAGCCGGGACAGGGGTTCGGGCTACACCTTC
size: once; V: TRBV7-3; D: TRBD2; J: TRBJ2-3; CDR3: CASSPGGLAGPVTQYF; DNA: TGTGCCAGCAGCCCCGGGGGACTAGCGGGACCAGTTACGCAGTATTTT
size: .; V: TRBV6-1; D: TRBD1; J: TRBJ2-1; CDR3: CASSETPGGAYNEQFF; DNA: TGTGCCAGCAGTGAAACACCAGGGGGCGCCTACAATGAGCAGTTCTTC
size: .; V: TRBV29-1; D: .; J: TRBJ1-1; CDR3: CSWGGLGDGGEAFF; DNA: TGCAGCTGGGGGGGGCTTGGGGACGGCGGTGAAGCTTTCTTT
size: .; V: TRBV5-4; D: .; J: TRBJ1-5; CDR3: CASSSVPRPQGTPQHF; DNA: TGTGCCAGCAGCTCCGTTCCCCGTCCTCAGGGTACGCCCCAGCATTTT
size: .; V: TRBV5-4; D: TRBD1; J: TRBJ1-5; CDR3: CASSLTGQGINQPQHF; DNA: TGTGCCAGCAGCTTAACCGGACAGGGTATTAATCAGCCCCAGCATTTT
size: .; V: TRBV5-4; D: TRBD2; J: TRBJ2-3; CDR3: CASSWGLAGASTDTQYF; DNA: TGTGCCAGCAGCTGGGGACTAGCGGGGGCCAGCACAGATACGCAGTATTTT
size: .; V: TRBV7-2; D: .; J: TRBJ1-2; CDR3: CASSLDRSNYGYTF; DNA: TGTGCCAGCAGCTTAGACAGAAGTAACTATGGCTACACCTTC
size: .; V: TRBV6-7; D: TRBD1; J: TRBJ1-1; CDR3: CASMDRENTEAFF; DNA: TGTGCCAGCATGGACAGGGAGAACACTGAAGCTTTCTTT
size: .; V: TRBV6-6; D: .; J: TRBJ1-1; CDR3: CASSLRNTEAFF; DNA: TGTGCCAGCAGCCTGAGGAACACTGAAGCTTTCTTT
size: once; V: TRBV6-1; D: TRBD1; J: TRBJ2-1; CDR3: CASRMTGAGNEQFF; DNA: TGTGCCAGCAGAATGACAGGGGCCGGCAATGAGCAGTTCTTC
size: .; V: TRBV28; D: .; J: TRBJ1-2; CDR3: CASSLMELLGYTF; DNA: TGTGCCAGCAGTTTAATGGAGTTATTGGGCTACACCTTC
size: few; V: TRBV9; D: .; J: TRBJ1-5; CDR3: CASSVGSVYQPQHF; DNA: TGTGCCAGCAGCGTAGGTTCGGTTTATCAGCCCCAGCATTTT